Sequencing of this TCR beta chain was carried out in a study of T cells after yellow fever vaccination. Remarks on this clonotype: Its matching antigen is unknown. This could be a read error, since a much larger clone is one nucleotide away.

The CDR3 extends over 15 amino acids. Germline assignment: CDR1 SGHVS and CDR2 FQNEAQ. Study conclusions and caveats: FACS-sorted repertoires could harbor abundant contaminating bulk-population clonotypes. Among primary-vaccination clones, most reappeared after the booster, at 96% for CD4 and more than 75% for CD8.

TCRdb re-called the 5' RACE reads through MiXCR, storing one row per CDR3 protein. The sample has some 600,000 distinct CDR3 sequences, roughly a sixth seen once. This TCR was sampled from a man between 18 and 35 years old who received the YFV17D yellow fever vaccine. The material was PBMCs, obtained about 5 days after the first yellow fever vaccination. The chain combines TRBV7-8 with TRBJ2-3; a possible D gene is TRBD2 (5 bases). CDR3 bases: TGTGCCAGCAGCTTAGGCGGGTCTAGCACAGATATGCAGTATTTT. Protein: CASSLGGSSTDMQYF.